What follows is one T cell receptor (beta chain) and its context. Its antigen is undetermined. The PCR used 60 Vbeta and 13 Jbeta primers. Sequenced by immunoSEQ multiplex PCR; TCRdb stores in-frame clones only, minus some. The sample records under 130,000 clones, about 83% being singletons. This specimen comes from a study of cytomegalovirus exposure and HLA in healthy donors. Study outcomes and limitations: The only immune exposure information that was available was CMV serostatus. Accounts indicate the classifier identified cytomegalovirus status with strong specificity and sensitivity.

Germline loops: CDR1 MNHEY, CDR2 SVGAGI. The V end was cut by 6 bases, the J end by 4 bases, with 13 bases between. CDR3 length: 14 amino acids. The chain recombines TRBV6-5 with TRBJ1-5, with a tentative D call TRBD1 (5 bases). The sequenced sample consisted of PBMCs. This sequence originates from a female donor in good health and CMV-seropositive. The CDR3 DNA reads TGTGCCAGCAGCTTTGGGGCAGCGAATCAGCCCCAGCATTTT. Residues: CASSFGAANQPQHF.